This TCR beta chain emerged from a study of Graves' ophthalmopathy and Graves' hyperthyroidism. The sample holds many counts of this clonotype. Amplified material comprised TCR beta CDR3 regions derived from RNA transcripts. In the first round, RT-PCR was carried out with HTBI primers, and a multiplex PCR formed the second round. Each CDR3 protein is one row after TCRdb ran MiXCR on the multiplex PCR reads. The sample includes roughly 410,000 distinct CDR3 sequences, just over 15% of them seen just once. The specimen sequenced was peripheral blood. The TCR comes from a woman between 18 and 29 years old with stable Graves' hyperthyroidism.

CDR3 sequence (DNA): TGTGCCACCCAAACCCGGAACACTGAAGCTTTCTTT. Protein: CATQTRNTEAFF. This chain connects TRBV19 to TRBJ1-1; no definite D call. The CDR3 has 12 amino acids. Germline CDR1 LNHDA, CDR2 SQIVND (reference sequence). V was clipped by 10 bases and J by 1 base, with 10 bases between them.